These T cell receptor beta chains were read from a single sample in a study of cytomegalovirus exposure and HLA in healthy donors. The repertoire was sequenced with immunoSEQ multiplex PCR; TCRdb's copy has only in-frame clones and lacks some. The top ten hold 3% to 3.5% of the sample, which has under 85,000 clones, about three quarters seen once. The specimen was PBMCs. The receptors were gathered from a young man in good health and CMV-seronegative. Each CDR3 is given with its conserved first and last residue. Each record gives: J gene, CDR3 length, clone size, V gene, D gene, CDR3 protein, CDR3 DNA. D genes are given only for firm matches. A clone size is listed for some rows: how often the clone was seen (once, few, many), or a class if it is expanded.

j_gene: TRBJ1-4
len: 16
abundance: .
v_gene: TRBV2
d_gene: TRBD1
CDR3aa: CASSKDRVATNEKLFF
CDR3nt: TGTGCCAGCAGCAAGGACAGGGTTGCAACTAATGAAAAACTGTTTTTT

j_gene: TRBJ2-3
len: 14
abundance: .
v_gene: TRBV7-3
d_gene: .
CDR3aa: CASSVGGRTDTQYF
CDR3nt: TGTGCCAGCAGCGTGGGGGGGCGAACAGATACGCAGTATTTT

j_gene: TRBJ1-2
len: 15
abundance: .
v_gene: TRBV5-6
d_gene: TRBD1
CDR3aa: CASSPGGQGDYGYTF
CDR3nt: TGTGCCAGCAGCCCGGGGGGACAGGGCGACTATGGCTACACCTTC

j_gene: TRBJ1-6
len: 17
abundance: .
v_gene: TRBV7-9
d_gene: TRBD1
CDR3aa: CASSSPRDRTNNSPLRF
CDR3nt: TGTGCCAGCAGCTCTCCCCGGGACAGGACTAATAATTCACCCCTCCGCTTT

j_gene: TRBJ2-1
len: 16
abundance: .
v_gene: TRBV7-3
d_gene: TRBD2
CDR3aa: CASSFSLAGGPNEQFF
CDR3nt: TGTGCCAGCAGCTTCTCCTTAGCGGGGGGACCCAATGAGCAGTTCTTC

j_gene: TRBJ1-1
len: 17
abundance: .
v_gene: TRBV2
d_gene: TRBD1
CDR3aa: CASSERPYRGLNTEAFF
CDR3nt: TGTGCCAGCAGTGAACGCCCGTACAGGGGGCTGAACACTGAAGCTTTCTTT

j_gene: TRBJ2-2
len: 16
abundance: once
v_gene: TRBV7-6
d_gene: .
CDR3aa: CASSTTIRANTGELFF
CDR3nt: TGTGCCAGCAGCACCACCATTCGGGCGAACACCGGGGAGCTGTTTTTT

j_gene: TRBJ1-2
len: 14
abundance: .
v_gene: TRBV28
d_gene: .
CDR3aa: CASSLGRDTYGYTF
CDR3nt: TGTGCCAGCAGTTTAGGCCGGGACACCTATGGCTACACCTTC

j_gene: TRBJ2-5
len: 16
abundance: once
v_gene: TRBV15
d_gene: TRBD1
CDR3aa: CATSRGEGGEYETQYF
CDR3nt: TGTGCCACCAGCAGAGGTGAAGGGGGCGAGTATGAGACCCAGTACTTC

j_gene: TRBJ1-1
len: 12
abundance: .
v_gene: TRBV5-4
d_gene: .
CDR3aa: CAGGTGSTEAFF
CDR3nt: TGTGCCGGAGGAACAGGGAGCACTGAAGCTTTCTTT

j_gene: TRBJ1-1
len: 13
abundance: .
v_gene: TRBV5-6
d_gene: TRBD1
CDR3aa: CASSDRGLTEAFF
CDR3nt: TGTGCCAGCTCGGACAGGGGGCTCACTGAAGCTTTCTTT

j_gene: TRBJ2-2
len: 13
abundance: .
v_gene: TRBV6-6
d_gene: .
CDR3aa: CATGTAGTGELFF
CDR3nt: TGTGCCACAGGGACTGCCGGTACCGGGGAGCTGTTTTTT

j_gene: TRBJ2-2
len: 14
abundance: .
v_gene: TRBV2
d_gene: .
CDR3aa: CASRMGQNTGELFF
CDR3nt: TGTGCCAGCCGTATGGGACAGAACACCGGGGAGCTGTTTTTT

j_gene: TRBJ2-5
len: 15
abundance: .
v_gene: TRBV2
d_gene: .
CDR3aa: CASSENLRARETQYF
CDR3nt: TGTGCCAGCAGTGAAAATCTCAGGGCGAGAGAGACCCAGTACTTC

j_gene: TRBJ2-1
len: 15
abundance: once
v_gene: TRBV6-4
d_gene: .
CDR3aa: CASSNDGGHYNEQFF
CDR3nt: TGTGCCAGCAGTAACGATGGTGGGCACTACAATGAGCAGTTCTTC

j_gene: TRBJ2-1
len: 17
abundance: once
v_gene: TRBV5-5
d_gene: TRBD1
CDR3aa: CASSLEGGQGPYNEQFF
CDR3nt: TGTGCCAGCAGCTTGGAGGGGGGACAGGGCCCCTACAATGAGCAGTTCTTC

j_gene: TRBJ2-5
len: 14
abundance: once
v_gene: TRBV15
d_gene: .
CDR3aa: CATSRDLGRETQYF
CDR3nt: TGTGCCACCAGCAGAGATCTGGGGCGAGAGACCCAGTACTTC

j_gene: TRBJ2-5
len: 13
abundance: .
v_gene: TRBV5-6
d_gene: .
CDR3aa: CASSLDRGETQYF
CDR3nt: TGTGCCAGCAGCTTGGATAGGGGAGAGACCCAGTACTTC

j_gene: TRBJ2-2
len: 14
abundance: .
v_gene: TRBV6-1
d_gene: .
CDR3aa: CASRERTNTGELFF
CDR3nt: TGTGCCAGCAGGGAGCGGACGAACACCGGGGAGCTGTTTTTT

j_gene: TRBJ2-3
len: 16
abundance: .
v_gene: TRBV18
d_gene: TRBD2
CDR3aa: CASSPGLAGGTDTQYF
CDR3nt: TGTGCCAGCTCACCCGGACTAGCGGGGGGCACAGATACGCAGTATTTT

j_gene: TRBJ2-2
len: 13
abundance: .
v_gene: TRBV19
d_gene: .
CDR3aa: CASWSPNTGELFF
CDR3nt: TGTGCCAGTTGGAGCCCGAACACCGGGGAGCTGTTTTTT